This T cell receptor (beta chain) was identified in a study of blood T cell repertoires in COVID-19. Background on the study: The origin of the acute and convalescent COVID-19 samples was the United States, Italy and Spain. The cDNA or gDNA used as material had been derived from T cells, B-cell-depleted T cells, or PBMCs.

This clone was found once. Original analysis: Nucleated cell counts were estimated from reference gene primer amplification. TCRdb keeps only in-frame clones here, not all; method: immunoSEQ multiplex PCR. V, J and clone size are those of that table, while D and trimming were read from the DNA. The sample includes about 150,000 clones, around nine tenths of them seen just once. The CDR3 extends over 17 amino acids. With 0 bases clipped from V and 4 bases from J, the junction kept 9 bases outside the gene matches. The germline gives CDR1 MNHNS, CDR2 SASEGT. The sample consisted of peripheral blood. The sequence derives from a man aged 50-60 years who had recovered from COVID-19. The chain recombines TRBV6-1 with TRBJ2-3, with TRBD1 matching over 8 bases. CDR3 DNA sequence: TGTGCCAGCAGTGAAGCGTTAGGGACAGGTTATTCAGATACGCAGTATTTT. It yields the protein CASSEALGTGYSDTQYF.